This is a list of T cell receptor beta chains from one sample in a study of OX40 agonist ivuxolimab in advanced cancers. Using immunoSEQ multiplex PCR, the repertoire was profiled, and TCRdb retains in-frame clones only, with some absent. This sample yields tens of thousands of clones, of which about 87% are seen a single time; under 0.75% belongs to the top ten. Material: CD4+ or CD8+ T cells sorted from blood, obtained in a trial of the OX40 agonist ivuxolimab. Every receptor here comes from an adult with an advanced solid tumor such as melanoma, head and neck, liver or kidney cancer. Each CDR3 is given with its conserved first and last residue. Clone size, where shown, is once, few, many, or a class for clones that have expanded.

v_gene: TRBV28
abundance: .
j_gene: TRBJ1-1
CDR3aa: CASSSHGMNTEAFF

v_gene: TRBV27
abundance: .
j_gene: TRBJ1-6
CDR3aa: CASSPPGTGGPNSPLHF

v_gene: TRBV10-2
abundance: .
j_gene: TRBJ1-2
CDR3aa: CASSESGGYGYTF

v_gene: TRBV5-4
abundance: .
j_gene: TRBJ1-5
CDR3aa: CASSLDRGDQPQHF

v_gene: TRBV28
abundance: .
j_gene: TRBJ1-5
CDR3aa: CASSFVGHQDQPQHF

v_gene: TRBV9
abundance: once
j_gene: TRBJ2-6
CDR3aa: CASSVADRVAGANVLTF

v_gene: TRBV14
abundance: .
j_gene: TRBJ2-5
CDR3aa: CASSSGTEETQYF

v_gene: TRBV19
abundance: .
j_gene: TRBJ2-5
CDR3aa: CASSIGTGEETQYF

v_gene: TRBV9
abundance: .
j_gene: TRBJ1-3
CDR3aa: CASSARVGTGGSGNTIYF

v_gene: TRBV11-2
abundance: .
j_gene: TRBJ2-7
CDR3aa: CASTEGAGPTYEQYF

v_gene: TRBV6-5
abundance: .
j_gene: TRBJ2-5
CDR3aa: CASSYEGDRETQYF

v_gene: TRBV28
abundance: .
j_gene: TRBJ2-5
CDR3aa: CASSLSLSGETQYF

v_gene: TRBV7-6
abundance: .
j_gene: TRBJ2-5
CDR3aa: CASSSARQETQYF

v_gene: TRBV18
abundance: .
j_gene: TRBJ2-1
CDR3aa: CASSRTSGSSSYNEQFF

v_gene: TRBV30
abundance: once
j_gene: TRBJ2-5
CDR3aa: CAWSPFSGTQETQYF

v_gene: TRBV5-1
abundance: once
j_gene: TRBJ2-3
CDR3aa: CASSQSAGTDTQYF

v_gene: TRBV27
abundance: .
j_gene: TRBJ2-3
CDR3aa: CASRNSGILDTQYF

v_gene: TRBV14
abundance: .
j_gene: TRBJ2-2
CDR3aa: CASRRTYTGELLF

v_gene: TRBV2
abundance: .
j_gene: TRBJ1-6
CDR3aa: CASRRARSSYNSPLHF